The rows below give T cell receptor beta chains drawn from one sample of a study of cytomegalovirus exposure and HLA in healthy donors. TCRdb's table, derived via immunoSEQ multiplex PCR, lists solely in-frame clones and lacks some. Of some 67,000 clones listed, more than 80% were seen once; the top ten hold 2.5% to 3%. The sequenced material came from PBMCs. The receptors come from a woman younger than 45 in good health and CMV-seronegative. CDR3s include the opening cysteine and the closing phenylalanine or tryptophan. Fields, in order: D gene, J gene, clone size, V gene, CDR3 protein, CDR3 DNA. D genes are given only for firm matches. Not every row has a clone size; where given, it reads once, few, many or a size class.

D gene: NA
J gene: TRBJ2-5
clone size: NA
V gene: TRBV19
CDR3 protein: CASSWGVGGPGETQYF
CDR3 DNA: TGTGCCAGTAGTTGGGGGGTGGGGGGACCCGGGGAGACCCAGTACTTC

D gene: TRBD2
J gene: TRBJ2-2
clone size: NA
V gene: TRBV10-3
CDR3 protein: CAIRGGTSVHTGELFF
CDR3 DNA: TGTGCCATCAGGGGAGGGACTAGCGTTCACACCGGGGAGCTGTTTTTT

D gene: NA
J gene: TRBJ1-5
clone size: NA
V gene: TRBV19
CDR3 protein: CASSIVGKQGSNQPQHF
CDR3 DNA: TGTGCCAGTAGTATCGTGGGTAAACAGGGCAGCAATCAGCCCCAGCATTTT

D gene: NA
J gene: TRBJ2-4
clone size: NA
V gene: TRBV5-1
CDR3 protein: CASSTDIAKNIQYF
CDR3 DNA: TGCGCCAGCAGCACTGACATAGCCAAAAACATTCAGTACTTC

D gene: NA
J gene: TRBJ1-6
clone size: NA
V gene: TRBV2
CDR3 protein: CASSEGGPNNSPLHF
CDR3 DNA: TGTGCCAGCAGTGAGGGGGGTCCCAATAATTCACCCCTCCACTTT

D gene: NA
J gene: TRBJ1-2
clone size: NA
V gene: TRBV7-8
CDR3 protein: CASSLGTELPGGYTF
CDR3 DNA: TGTGCCAGCAGCTTAGGGACGGAGTTACCGGGGGGCTACACCTTC

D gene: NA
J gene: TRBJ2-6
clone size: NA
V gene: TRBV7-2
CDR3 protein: CASSSDFYTGANVLTF
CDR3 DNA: TGTGCCAGCAGCTCGGACTTTTATACTGGGGCCAACGTCCTGACTTTC

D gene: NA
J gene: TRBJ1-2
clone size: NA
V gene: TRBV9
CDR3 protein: CASSSRGGYTF
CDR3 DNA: TGTGCCAGCAGCTCCCGGGGTGGCTACACCTTC

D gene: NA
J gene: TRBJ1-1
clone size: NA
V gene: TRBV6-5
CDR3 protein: CATRTGLNTEAFF
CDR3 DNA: TGTGCCACTAGGACGGGATTGAACACTGAAGCTTTCTTT

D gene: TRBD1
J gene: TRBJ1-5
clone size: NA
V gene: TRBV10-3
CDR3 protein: CAISDRDRHQPQHF
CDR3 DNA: TGTGCCATCAGTGACCGGGACAGACATCAGCCCCAGCATTTT

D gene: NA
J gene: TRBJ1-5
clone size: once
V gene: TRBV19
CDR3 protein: CASSIARDSNQPQHF
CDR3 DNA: TGTGCCAGTAGTATAGCCAGGGATAGCAATCAGCCCCAGCATTTT

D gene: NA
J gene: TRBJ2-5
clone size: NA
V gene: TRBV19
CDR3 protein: CASSMNREETQYF
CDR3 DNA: TGTGCCAGTAGTATGAACAGGGAAGAGACCCAGTACTTC

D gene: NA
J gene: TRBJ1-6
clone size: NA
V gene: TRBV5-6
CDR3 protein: CASSLVGAGNSPLHF
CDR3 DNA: TGTGCCAGCAGCTTGGTAGGTGCGGGAAATTCACCCCTCCACTTT

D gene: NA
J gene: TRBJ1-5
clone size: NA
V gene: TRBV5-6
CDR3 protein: CASSLAQGRDNQPQHF
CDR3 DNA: TGTGCCAGCAGCTTAGCACAGGGACGGGACAATCAGCCCCAGCATTTT

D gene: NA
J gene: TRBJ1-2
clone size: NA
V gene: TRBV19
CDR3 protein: CASSIARNYGYTF
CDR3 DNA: TGTGCCAGTAGTATAGCTCGGAACTATGGCTACACCTTC

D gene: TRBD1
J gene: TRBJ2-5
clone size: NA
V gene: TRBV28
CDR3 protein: CASSRATGWGQETQYF
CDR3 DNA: TGTGCCAGCAGCCGCGCGACAGGGTGGGGCCAAGAGACCCAGTACTTC

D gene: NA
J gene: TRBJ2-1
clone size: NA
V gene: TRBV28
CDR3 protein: CASNTGIISMDEQFF
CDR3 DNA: TGTGCCAGCAATACCGGGATAATATCGATGGATGAGCAGTTCTTC

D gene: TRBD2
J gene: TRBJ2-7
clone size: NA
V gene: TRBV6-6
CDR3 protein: CASSSRLAGGYEQYF
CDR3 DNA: TGTGCCAGCAGTTCCCGACTAGCGGGGGGCTACGAGCAGTACTTC

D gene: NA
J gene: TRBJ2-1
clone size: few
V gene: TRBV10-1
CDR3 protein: CASSESILATYNEQFF
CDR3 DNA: TGCGCCAGCAGTGAGTCGATACTAGCCACCTACAATGAGCAGTTCTTC

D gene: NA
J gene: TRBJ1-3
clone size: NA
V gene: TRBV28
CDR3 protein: CASTPQGRLLETPYIF
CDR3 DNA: NA

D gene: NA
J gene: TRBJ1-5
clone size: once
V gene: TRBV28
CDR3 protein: CASSPVGGLSLYSNQPQHF
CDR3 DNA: TGTGCCAGCAGTCCCGTGGGGGGACTGAGTCTATATAGCAATCAGCCCCAGCATTTT

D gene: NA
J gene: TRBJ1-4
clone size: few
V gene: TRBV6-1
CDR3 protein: CASSDWTRNTLF
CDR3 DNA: TGTGCCAGCAGTGATTGGACACGGAATACCCTTTTT

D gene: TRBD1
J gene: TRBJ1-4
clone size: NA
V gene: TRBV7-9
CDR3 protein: CASSERSRDRAPNEKLFF
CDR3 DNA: TGTGCCAGCAGCGAAAGGTCCCGGGACAGGGCCCCTAATGAAAAACTGTTTTTT

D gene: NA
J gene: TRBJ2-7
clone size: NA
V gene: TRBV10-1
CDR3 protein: CASSESRVDEQYF
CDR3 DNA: TGCGCCAGCAGTGAGTCGAGGGTTGACGAGCAGTACTTC

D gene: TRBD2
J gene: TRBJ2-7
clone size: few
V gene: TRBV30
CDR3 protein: CAWRPSGGGTYEQYF
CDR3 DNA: TGTGCCTGGAGACCTTCTGGCGGGGGGACCTACGAGCAGTACTTC

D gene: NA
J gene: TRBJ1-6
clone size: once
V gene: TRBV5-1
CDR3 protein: CASSLEQPNSPLHF
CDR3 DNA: TGCGCCAGCAGCTTGGAACAGCCCAATTCACCCCTCCACTTT

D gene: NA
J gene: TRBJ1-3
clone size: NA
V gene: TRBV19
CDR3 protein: CASSVDRYSGNTIYF
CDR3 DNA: TGTGCCAGTAGTGTCGACAGATACTCTGGAAACACCATATATTTT

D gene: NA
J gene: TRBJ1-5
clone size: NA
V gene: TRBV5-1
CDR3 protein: CASSFRGDSNQPQHF
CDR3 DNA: TGCGCCAGCAGCTTTAGAGGAGATAGCAATCAGCCCCAGCATTTT

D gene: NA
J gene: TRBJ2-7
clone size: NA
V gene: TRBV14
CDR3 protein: CASSRGLVSYEQYF
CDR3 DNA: TGTGCCAGCAGCCGTGGACTTGTCTCCTACGAGCAGTACTTC

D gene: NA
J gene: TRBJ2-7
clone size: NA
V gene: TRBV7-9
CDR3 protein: CASSFGDTYYEQYF
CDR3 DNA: TGTGCCAGCAGCTTCGGGGATACCTACTACGAGCAGTACTTC

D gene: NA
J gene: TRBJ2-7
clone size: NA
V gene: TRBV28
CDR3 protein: CASSLPRSSSYEQYF
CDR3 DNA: TGTGCCAGCAGTTTACCACGGTCGAGCTCCTACGAGCAGTACTTC

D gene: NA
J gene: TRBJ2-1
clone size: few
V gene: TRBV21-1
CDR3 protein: CASSKMSGWPISSSYNEQFF
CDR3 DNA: TGTGCCAGCAGCAAAATGAGCGGATGGCCCATTTCAAGCTCCTACAATGAGCAGTTCTTC

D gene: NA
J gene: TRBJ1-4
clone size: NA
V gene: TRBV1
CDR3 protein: CTSPSQIQGRGEKLFF
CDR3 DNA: TGCACCAGCCCTAGTCAGATACAGGGGCGAGGTGAAAAACTGTTTTTT

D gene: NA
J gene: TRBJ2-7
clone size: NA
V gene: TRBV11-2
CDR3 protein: CASSPRGYEQYF
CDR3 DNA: TGTGCCAGCAGCCCTAGGGGCTACGAGCAGTACTTC

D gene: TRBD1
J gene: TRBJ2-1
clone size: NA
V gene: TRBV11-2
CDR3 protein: CASGPGTGYNEQFF
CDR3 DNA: TGTGCCAGCGGACCCGGGACAGGGTACAATGAGCAGTTCTTC

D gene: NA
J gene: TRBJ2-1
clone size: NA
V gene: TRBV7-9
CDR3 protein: CASSSLLVTGDEQFF
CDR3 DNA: TGTGCCAGCAGCTCTCTCCTTGTGACAGGCGATGAGCAGTTCTTC

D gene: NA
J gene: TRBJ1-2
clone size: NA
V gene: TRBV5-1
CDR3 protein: CASSLVADRYGYTF
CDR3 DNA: TGCGCCAGCAGCTTGGTAGCAGACCGCTATGGCTACACCTTC

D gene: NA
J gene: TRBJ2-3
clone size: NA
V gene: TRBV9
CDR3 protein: CASSVATGIFTDTQYF
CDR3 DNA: TGTGCCAGCAGCGTAGCTACAGGGATCTTCACAGATACGCAGTATTTT

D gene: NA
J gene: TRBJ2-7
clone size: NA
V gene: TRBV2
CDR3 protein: CASHQGYEQYF
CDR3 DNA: TGTGCCAGCCATCAGGGCTACGAGCAGTACTTC

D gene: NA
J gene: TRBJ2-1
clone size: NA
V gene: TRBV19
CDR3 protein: CASGGRSSYNEQFF
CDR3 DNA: TGTGCCAGTGGTGGGAGAAGCTCCTACAATGAGCAGTTCTTC

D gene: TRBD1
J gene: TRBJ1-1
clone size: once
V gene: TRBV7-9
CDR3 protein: CASSLETGSRTEAFF
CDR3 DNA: TGTGCCAGCAGCTTAGAGACAGGGTCGAGAACTGAAGCTTTCTTT

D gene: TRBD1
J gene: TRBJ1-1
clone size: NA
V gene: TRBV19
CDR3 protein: CASSFGQGNTEAFF
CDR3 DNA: TGTGCCAGTAGTTTCGGACAGGGAAACACTGAAGCTTTCTTT

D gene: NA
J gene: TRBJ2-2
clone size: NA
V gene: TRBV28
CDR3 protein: CASKGATLNTGELFF
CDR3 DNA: TGTGCCAGCAAGGGAGCGACGCTGAACACCGGGGAGCTGTTTTTT

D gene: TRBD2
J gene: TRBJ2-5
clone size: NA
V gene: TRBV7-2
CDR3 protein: CASSLVNGGGQETQYF
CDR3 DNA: TGTGCCAGCAGCTTAGTCAACGGGGGGGGGCAAGAGACCCAGTACTTC

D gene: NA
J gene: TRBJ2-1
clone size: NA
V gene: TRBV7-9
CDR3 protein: CASRLASSYNEQFF
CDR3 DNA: TGTGCCAGCAGACTAGCAAGCTCCTACAATGAGCAGTTCTTC

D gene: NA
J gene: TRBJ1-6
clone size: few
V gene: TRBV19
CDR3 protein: CASSIRTEVGSPLHF
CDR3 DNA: TGTGCCAGTAGTATACGGACAGAGGTGGGATCACCCCTCCACTTT

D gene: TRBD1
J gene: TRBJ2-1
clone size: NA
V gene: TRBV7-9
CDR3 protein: CSSSPGVRDRGFNEQFF
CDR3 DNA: TGTTCCAGCAGCCCTGGGGTGAGAGACAGGGGGTTTAATGAGCAGTTCTTC

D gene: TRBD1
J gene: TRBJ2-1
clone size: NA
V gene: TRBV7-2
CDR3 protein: CASSLGQGINEQFF
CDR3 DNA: TGTGCCAGCAGCCTAGGACAGGGGATCAATGAGCAGTTCTTC